These 18 T cell receptor beta chains share one sample of origin, sequenced in a study of blood T cell repertoires in COVID-19. Profiled with immunoSEQ multiplex PCR; TCRdb holds only in-frame clones, not every one. The profile shows about 240,000 clones, roughly 80% of them singletons. Input material: peripheral blood. The receptors originated from a woman between 18 and 30 years old with acute or convalescent COVID-19.

The chain recombines TRBV12-5 with TRBJ1-1; the match to TRBD1 covers 10 bases. J gave up 6 bases and V 0 bases, and 19 bases lay outside the gene matches. The CDR3 spans 20 residues. CDR1 LGHNT and CDR2 FRNRAP come from the germline V gene. DNA of the CDR3: TGTGCTAGTGGTTTGGTAATACCCCCGACAGGGGGCGGAGGTTTGTCTGAAGCTTTCTTT. Its protein is CASGLVIPPTGGGGLSEAFF. The whole variable domain, filled in from reference TRBV12-5 and TRBJ1-1, reads DARVTQTPRHKVTEMGQEVTMRCQPILGHNTVFWYRQTMMQGLELLAYFRNRAPLDDSGMPKDRFSAEMPDATLATLKIQPSEPRDSAVYFCASGLVIPPTGGGGLSEAFFGQGTRLTVV.

J is TRBJ1-3 and V is TRBV14; no definite D call. Trimming stripped 3 bases from V and 8 bases from J, with 8 bases between. Germline V lookup: CDR1 SGHDN, CDR2 FVKESK. This CDR3 is 12 amino acids long. In DNA, the CDR3 is TGTGCCAGCAGCCAGAACGGGGACACCATATATTTT. Amino acids: CASSQNGDTIYF.

V and J are TRBV7-3 and TRBJ2-1; the match to TRBD2 covers 14 bases. Germline lookup yields CDR1 SGHTA and CDR2 FQGTGA. V shed 5 bases, J shed 7 bases, and the junction held 10 bases outside the gene matches. The CDR3 consists of 17 residues. The CDR3 DNA is TGTGCCAGCAGCCCGACAGCGGGACTAGCGGGAGTTAATGAGCAGTTCTTC. Protein sequence: CASSPTAGLAGVNEQFF.

The rearrangement uses TRBV29-1 and TRBJ2-7; a weak D match, TRBD2 (6 bases). Germline V CDR1 and CDR2: SQVTM, ANQGSEA. Trimming left V 6 bases short and J 3 bases short, with 15 bases between. CDR3 length: 13 residues. CDR3 protein: CSVPVGGSYEQYF. The CDR3 DNA sequence: TGCAGCGTCCCCGTGGGGGGAAGCTACGAGCAGTACTTC.

The chain combines TRBV25-1 with TRBJ2-5; TRBD1 matches at 8 bases. The V gene's germline CDR1 is MGHDK and CDR2 SYGVNS. The CDR3 runs 15 residues. V gave up 5 bases and J gave up 4 bases; unmatched junction bases: 9. CDR3 DNA sequence: TGTGCCAGCAGTCGGACAGGGAGAGTGCGAGAGACCCAGTACTTC. As protein: CASSRTGRVRETQYF. The full variable domain, in which reference TRBV25-1 and TRBJ2-5 provide the parts outside the CDR3, is EADIYQTPRYLVIGTGKKITLECSQTMGHDKMYWYQQDPGMELHLIHYSYGVNSTEKGDLSSESTVSRIRTEHFPLTLESARPSHTSQYLCASSRTGRVRETQYFGPGTRLLVL.

This clone was detected only a few times. The chain uses TRBV19 and TRBJ1-1; D not resolved. Trimming removed 4 bases at V and 6 bases at J, with 18 bases between. This CDR3 spans 15 amino acids. The germline CDR1 and CDR2 sequences are LNHDA and SQIVND (reference sequence). The CDR3 here is CASSTSGGPTSEAFF. In nucleotides, the CDR3 is TGTGCCAGTAGTACCTCAGGCGGGCCCACCTCTGAAGCTTTCTTT.

The rearrangement joins TRBV5-1 to TRBJ1-2; TRBD1 agrees at 7 bases. Germline V gives CDR1 SGHRS, CDR2 YFSETQ. V lost 0 bases, J lost 7 bases, and 6 bases stayed unmatched. This CDR3 is built from 14 residues. The CDR3 is CASSLVADRLGYTF. The CDR3 nucleotides are TGCGCCAGCAGCTTGGTAGCGGACAGGCTTGGCTACACCTTC.

The chain is built from TRBV18 and TRBJ1-3, with D possibly matching TRBD1 (6 bases). CDR1 and CDR2 from the germline V gene are KGHSH and LQKENI. The CDR3 is 20 residues long. V was trimmed by 2 bases and J by 6 bases, leaving 29 bases between them. As DNA, the CDR3 is TGTGCCAGCTCACCAAGGACAGCCTCTTTTAAAACCCAAGAAGCAAACACCATATATTTT. Its translation is CASSPRTASFKTQEANTIYF.

The CDR3, as DNA: TGTGCCAGCACCAATAATCAAGCGGGAGTTGGAGAGACCCAGTACTTC. Its translation: CASTNNQAGVGETQYF. V is TRBV11-2 and J is TRBJ2-5; 8 bases agree with TRBD2. Germline CDR1 and CDR2: SGHAT and FQNNGV. Trimming cost V 7 bases and J 4 bases; bases outside gene matches: 14. CDR3 length: 16 residues. The variable domain in full, completed from reference TRBV11-2 and TRBJ2-5, reads EAGVAQSPRYKIIEKRQSVAFWCNPISGHATLYWYQQILGQGPKLLIQFQNNGVVDDSQLPKDRFSAERLKGVDSTLKIQPAKLEDSAVYLCASTNNQAGVGETQYFGPGTRLLVL.

The chain recombines TRBV28 with TRBJ2-3, with TRBD2 matching over 7 bases. The CDR3 is made up of 14 amino acids. V lost 6 bases to trimming and J lost 0 bases; unmatched junction nucleotides: 3. Germline values: CDR1 MDHEN, CDR2 SYDVKM. The chain's CDR3 is CASSQGGSTDTQYF. The CDR3 DNA sequence: TGTGCCAGCAGCCAGGGAGGGAGCACAGATACGCAGTATTTT.

J is TRBJ2-3 and V is TRBV29-1, with a weak D call TRBD2 (5 bases). Germline assignment: CDR1 SQVTM and CDR2 ANQGSEA. Trimming left V 0 bases short and J 1 base short, with 14 bases between. The CDR3 runs 16 residues. The CDR3 loop reads CSVEDASGGGTDTQYF. Here the CDR3 DNA reads TGCAGCGTTGAAGACGCCAGCGGTGGCGGCACAGATACGCAGTATTTT.

The chain links TRBV18 to TRBJ2-3, with TRBD2 matching 9 bases. The length of the CDR3 is 13 residues. Germline CDR1 reads KGHSH; CDR2 reads LQKENI. Unmatched junction bases numbered 5, after V lost 11 bases and J lost 2 bases. The CDR3 region has the DNA TGTGCCGGGCGGGAGGGCCCCACAGATACGCAGTATTTT. Its protein product is CAGREGPTDTQYF.

The V call is TRBV2, the J call TRBJ1-1; 7 bases match TRBD1. V lost 4 bases, J lost 3 bases, and 2 bases stayed unmatched. Germline loops: CDR1 SNHLY, CDR2 FYNNEI. This CDR3 has 13 residues. The CDR3 protein is CASSGGQDTEAFF. In nucleotides, the CDR3 is TGTGCCAGCAGTGGCGGACAGGACACTGAAGCTTTCTTT.

This clone was recorded once. The chain combines TRBV27 with TRBJ1-5; no clear D gene. Trimming shortened V by 1 base and J by 2 bases, and 9 bases separated the two germline ends. The CDR3 runs 15 residues. CDR1 and CDR2 (germline): MNHEY, SMNVEV (reference sequence). In nucleotides, the CDR3 is TGTGCCAGCAGTTTATACGAGGGTGGCAATCAGCCCCAGCATTTT. This sequence encodes CASSLYEGGNQPQHF.

This rearrangement joins TRBV7-9 to TRBJ2-3; TRBD2 matches 7 bases. Trimming removed 1 base from V and 2 bases from J; junction bases left unmatched: 6. CDR3 size: 16 residues. Germline values: CDR1 SEHNR, CDR2 FQNEAQ (reference sequence). DNA of the CDR3: TGTGCCAGCAGCTTAGTGAGCGGGATACTCACAGATACGCAGTATTTT. This sequence encodes CASSLVSGILTDTQYF.

This chain joins TRBV11-2 and TRBJ1-2, with 7 bases that match TRBD1. This CDR3 is 15 amino acids long. In germline, CDR1 is SGHAT, CDR2 FQNNGV. Losses at the gene ends were 2 bases for V and 5 bases for J; bases not matched to a gene: 8. CDR3 DNA: TGTGCCAGCAGCTTATTACGGGACAGCCTTTATGGCTACACCTTC. This translates into CASSLLRDSLYGYTF.

This chain uses TRBV6-2 or TRBV6-3 with TRBJ1-5; TRBD1 matches at 11 bases. J gave up 5 bases and V 4 bases, and 4 bases lay outside the gene matches. The CDR3 is 15 residues long. Germline V CDR1 and CDR2: MNHEY, SVGEGT. The CDR3: CASSWGTGGDQPQHF. CDR3 nucleotides: TGTGCCAGCAGTTGGGGGACAGGGGGAGATCAGCCCCAGCATTTT.

The chain uses TRBV4-2 and TRBJ1-5; D remains ambiguous. V was clipped by 1 base and J by 6 bases, with 10 bases between them. The germline CDR1 and CDR2 sequences are LGHNA and YNFKEQ. This CDR3 has 14 residues. The CDR3 nucleotides are TGTGCCAGCAGCCAAGTGAACCCCAGTCAGCCCCAGCATTTT. Translated: CASSQVNPSQPQHF.